Presented here are 18 T cell receptor beta chains from one specimen sequenced in a study of human T cells and chemical hapten exposure. Each CDR3 protein is one row after TCRdb ran MiXCR on the RACE reads. The sample lists just over 95,000 distinct CDR3 sequences; around 25% were seen once. The time point is: patch test 3, about 24 weeks after DPC sensitization. Treatment denoted: therapeutic diphenylcyclopropenone sensitization with weekly scalp DPC. The sequencing used whole blood, collected in connection with sensitization to the hapten diphenylcyclopropenone (DPC). Every receptor here comes from a man in his forties or fifties with alopecia areata. Some clones in this sample may be carry-over from other donors' samples.

The V and J genes are TRBV28 and TRBJ2-4; a weak D match, TRBD1 (5 bases). CDR1 MDHEN and CDR2 SYDVKM come from the germline V gene. The CDR3 is 12 amino acids. V was pared by 2 bases and J by 7 bases, with 6 bases between. In DNA form, the CDR3 reads TGTGCCAGCAGTTTAGGGGCGAACATTCAGTACTTC. It specifies CASSLGANIQYF.

The V gene is TRBV2, the J gene TRBJ1-2, with D tentatively TRBD1 (5 bases). The ends were cut back, 2 bases at V and 8 bases at J, with 15 bases in the middle. The CDR3 covers 14 residues. CDR1 SNHLY and CDR2 FYNNEI come from the germline V gene. The CDR3 nucleotides read TGTGCCAGCAGTGAACGAGGGTACCGGGGGGGCTACACCTTC. Translation gives CASSERGYRGGYTF.

The gene calls are TRBV27 and TRBJ2-7; D is ambiguous. The CDR3 extends over 14 amino acids. Trimming removed 0 bases from V and 5 bases from J, with 11 bases in between. Germline V gives CDR1 MNHEY, CDR2 SMNVEV (reference sequence). This CDR3 reads CASSLSRVAHEQYF. The CDR3 DNA follows: TGTGCCAGCAGTTTATCAAGGGTAGCACACGAGCAGTACTTC.

The chain carries TRBV6-2 or TRBV6-3 and TRBJ2-1; either TRBD1 or TRBD2 may fit D (5 bases each). The CDR3 has 19 amino acids. The germline V gene encodes CDR1 MNHEY and CDR2 SVGEGT. V lost 2 bases to trimming and J lost 8 bases, with 28 bases between them. The CDR3 DNA is TGTGCCAGCAGTTACGCGTCGGTGGGACCAGAACTACCACCCGATGAGCAGTTCTTC. Translation: CASSYASVGPELPPDEQFF.

This rearrangement joins TRBV15 to TRBJ2-3, with TRBD1 identical over 9 bases. Germline assignment: CDR1 LNHNV and CDR2 YYDKDF (reference sequence). Trimming removed 0 bases from V and 2 bases from J; junction bases left unmatched: 9. This CDR3 has 18 residues. The CDR3 is CATSRDGQGHRNTDTQYF. The DNA of the CDR3 is TGTGCCACCAGCAGAGATGGACAGGGGCATAGGAACACAGATACGCAGTATTTT.

The CDR3 coding sequence is TGTGCCAGCAGTGAGGTGGTAGCGGGAGACGAGCAGTACTTC. This codes for CASSEVVAGDEQYF. V usage is TRBV2 and J usage is TRBJ2-7, with 9 bases matching TRBD2. The germline gives CDR1 SNHLY, CDR2 FYNNEI. J gave up 5 bases and V 3 bases, and 5 bases lay outside the gene matches. This CDR3 has 14 residues.

This chain joins TRBV5-1 and TRBJ2-1, with TRBD1 identical over 9 bases. V shed 4 bases, J shed 6 bases, and the junction held 5 bases outside the gene matches. This CDR3 region has 14 residues. Germline CDR1 is SGHRS and CDR2 is YFSETQ. The CDR3 DNA sequence: TGCGCCAGCAGCGGGGGACAGGGTGCCAATGAGCAGTTCTTC. Amino acids: CASSGGQGANEQFF. Supplemented by reference TRBV5-1 and TRBJ2-1, the full variable domain reads KAGVTQTPRYLIKTRGQQVTLSCSPISGHRSVSWYQQTPGQGLQFLFEYFSETQRNKGNFPGRFSGRQFSNSRSEMNVSTLELGDSALYLCASSGGQGANEQFFGPGTRLTVL.

This chain uses TRBV12-3 or TRBV12-4 with TRBJ2-1, with TRBD1 as a possible D gene (5 bases). The CDR3 covers 12 residues. Between the trimmed V and J ends, which lost 7 bases and 9 bases, there was a span of 13 bases. The CDR3 spells CASTIDRGEQFF. The CDR3 DNA follows: TGTGCCAGCACCATCGATAGGGGTGAGCAGTTCTTC.

The CDR3 sequence is CASSLDVPGLATDTQYF. The CDR3, as DNA: TGTGCCAGCAGCTTAGACGTACCGGGACTAGCTACAGATACGCAGTATTTT. The chain employs TRBV11-2 and TRBJ2-3; 9 bases fit TRBD2. The CDR3 runs to 17 residues. V lost 0 bases, J lost 3 bases, and 7 bases stayed unmatched. The V gene's germline CDR1 is SGHAT and CDR2 FQNNGV.

This sequence joins TRBV14 and TRBJ2-3, with 11 bases that match TRBD2. The V and J ends lost 0 bases and 6 bases, in that order; junction bases with no gene match: 8. Germline CDR1 is SGHDN and CDR2 is FVKESK. This CDR3 is 17 amino acids long. CDR3 protein: CASSQDLLAGVDDTQYF. DNA for the CDR3: TGTGCCAGCAGCCAAGATTTACTAGCGGGAGTCGACGATACGCAGTATTTT.

The chain links TRBV6-2 or TRBV6-3 to TRBJ1-1; D may be TRBD1 (6 bases). Germline CDR1 reads MNHEY; CDR2 reads SVGEGT. Between the trimmed V and J ends, which lost 7 bases and 10 bases, there was a span of 16 bases. The CDR3 extends over 12 amino acids. CDR3 DNA sequence: TGTGCCAGCATCACCGCGGGACAAGGAGCTTTCTTT. Encoded protein: CASITAGQGAFF.

V gene TRBV6-2 or TRBV6-3 combines with J gene TRBJ2-2; 7 bases align to TRBD2. J lost 9 bases, V lost 5 bases, and 18 bases had no gene match. Germline CDR1 MNHEY, CDR2 SVGEGT. This CDR3 region has 17 residues. The DNA for the CDR3 is TGTGCCAGCAGTCCTTTGGCGGGAGCCCTATTACTACGGGAGCTGTTTTTT. Translated: CASSPLAGALLLRELFF.

This chain connects TRBV28 to TRBJ2-7; tentatively, D is TRBD1 or TRBD2 (6 bases each). CDR1 and CDR2 from the germline V gene are MDHEN and SYDVKM. There are 14 residues in the CDR3. Deletions cut 6 bases from V and 7 bases from J, with 19 bases between. In DNA form, the CDR3 reads TGTGCCAGCAGGGATGGGGGGCAGGGGAGGGAGCAGTACTTC. Amino acids: CASRDGGQGREQYF.

V and J are TRBV4-2 and TRBJ1-5, with 8 bases identical to TRBD1. Germline V gene data show CDR1 as LGHNA and CDR2 as YNFKEQ. The CDR3 spans 14 residues. V shed 5 bases and J 2 bases; nucleotides not matched to a gene: 2. The CDR3 protein is CASSSGQGNQPQHF. CDR3 nucleotide sequence: TGTGCCAGCAGCTCGGGACAGGGCAATCAGCCCCAGCATTTT.

The gene calls are TRBV19 and TRBJ2-1; 9 nucleotides agree with TRBD2. The trim removed 5 bases at V and 7 bases at J, leaving 9 bases unmatched. Germline loops: CDR1 LNHDA, CDR2 SQIVND (reference sequence). This CDR3 spans 15 amino acids. CDR3 protein: CASSPGTSRLNEQFF. CDR3 in DNA: TGTGCCAGTAGTCCCGGGACTAGCCGCCTAAATGAGCAGTTCTTC.

This clonotype has only a few counts. The chain is built from TRBV28 and TRBJ2-7; 9 bases align to TRBD1. Unmatched junction bases numbered 15, after V lost 7 bases and J lost 5 bases. Germline CDR1 is MDHEN and CDR2 is SYDVKM. There are 16 residues in the CDR3. CDR3 residues: CASMSPVGTGLNEQYF. The CDR3, as DNA: TGTGCCAGCATGAGCCCGGTCGGGACAGGGCTCAACGAGCAGTACTTC. Filled out from reference TRBV28 and TRBJ2-7, the complete variable domain reads DVKVTQSSRYLVKRTGEKVFLECVQDMDHENMFWYRQDPGLGLRLIYFSYDVKMKEKGDIPEGYSVSREKKERFSLILESASTNQTSMYLCASMSPVGTGLNEQYFGPGTRLTVT.

The V and J genes are TRBV7-4 and TRBJ2-7; 9 nucleotides line up with TRBD1. This CDR3 spans 17 amino acids. Germline V CDR1 and CDR2: SGHVT, SQSDAQ. V lost 1 base, J lost 3 bases, and 10 bases stayed unmatched. The CDR3 nucleotides are TGTGCCAGCAGCTTAGAAGGACCGGGACAGGGACTCTACGAGCAGTACTTC. Its protein product is CASSLEGPGQGLYEQYF.

At least ten counts were recorded for this clonotype. This chain connects TRBV28 to TRBJ1-5; D is uncertain. Trimming removed 3 bases at V and 3 bases at J, with 9 bases between. The germline V gene encodes CDR1 MDHEN and CDR2 SYDVKM. This CDR3 has 14 amino acids. DNA for the CDR3: TGTGCCAGCAGTTTCTTAGTTCCCAATCAGCCCCAGCATTTT. It codes for CASSFLVPNQPQHF.